This T cell receptor beta chain was recovered during a study of CD8 T cells in ankylosing spondylitis. Whole-study results and caveats: Reported data indicate significant enrichment of disease-linked clones within matched ankylosing spondylitis synovial fluid.

This clonotype was detected many times. Antigen unknown. Germline is not matched at one junction end, which may reflect a read error. Quantitative 5'-RACE with molecular barcodes was used to make the TCR beta libraries. TCRdb re-called the 5' RACE reads with MiXCR, one entry per CDR3 protein. The data hold roughly 250,000 distinct CDR3 sequences, with around 7.8% observed a single time. Germline CDR1 reads LNHDA; CDR2 reads SQIVND (reference sequence). The CDR3 contains 11 residues. The material sequenced was blood, either unsorted or a sorted T cell fraction (not recorded which). The chain combines TRBV19 with TRBJ2-1; 9 positions match TRBD1. The TCR originated in a male donor with ankylosing spondylitis or in good health (not recorded which). The CDR3 protein is CASSERQGVNF. Written as DNA, the CDR3 is TGTGCCAGTAGTGAGAGACAGGGGGTAAACTTC.